Following are 11 T cell receptor beta chains from one sample sequenced in a study of early T cells in non-severe SARS-CoV-2 infection. TCRdb redid the calling of the 5' RACE reads with MiXCR, one entry per CDR3 protein. In the table there are about 63,000 distinct CDR3 sequences, 10% to 15% of which are singletons. What was sequenced was whole blood. The receptors stem from an adult who was a healthcare worker with PCR-confirmed SARS-CoV-2 infection or an uninfected control (not recorded which).

This clonotype was counted once. A read error may explain this, as a much larger clone is one base away. J is TRBJ2-3 and V is TRBV7-8, with TRBD1 matching 8 bases. Germline values: CDR1 SGHVS, CDR2 FQNEAQ. The CDR3 has 14 residues. Losses at the gene ends were 2 bases for V and 3 bases for J; bases not matched to a gene: 1. The CDR3 reads CASSLNRGTDTQYF. DNA for the CDR3: TGTGCCAGCAGCTTAAACAGGGGGACAGATACGCAGTATTTT.

This clonotype was seen ten or more times. The chain links TRBV6-1 to TRBJ2-6, with 8 bases matching TRBD1. Losses at the gene ends were 7 bases for V and 0 bases for J; bases not matched to a gene: 5. From germline, CDR1 is MNHNS and CDR2 SASEGT. The CDR3 sequence is 16 residues long. CDR3 amino acids: CASTSTGASGANVLTF. CDR3 sequence (DNA): TGTGCCAGCACATCGACAGGGGCCTCTGGGGCCAACGTCCTGACTTTC.

The table lists this clonotype with many counts. The chain carries TRBV5-6 and TRBJ1-2; D is unresolved. Germline CDR1 is SGHDT and CDR2 is YYEEEE. The length of the CDR3 is 12 residues. Trimming cost V 0 bases and J 6 bases, with 6 bases left between them. The CDR3 is CASSLGADGYTF. CDR3 DNA sequence: TGTGCCAGCAGCTTGGGGGCGGATGGCTACACCTTC.

This clonotype was seen ten or more times. This chain connects TRBV6-1 to TRBJ2-7; D unresolved. Trimming shortened V by 3 bases and J by 5 bases, and 17 bases separated the two germline ends. The CDR3 is 15 residues long. CDR1 is MNHNS and CDR2 is SASEGT in the germline V gene. CDR3 sequence: CASSDTDRALDEQYF. For the CDR3, the DNA is TGTGCCAGCAGTGATACGGATAGGGCACTCGACGAGCAGTACTTC.

In this sample, this clonotype turned up a few times. The chain carries TRBV18 and TRBJ2-6; D gene uncertain. The CDR3 is 14 amino acids. Deletions cut 6 bases from V and 0 bases from J, with 6 bases between. The germline V gene has CDR1 KGHSH and CDR2 LQKENI. CDR3 DNA: TGTGCCAGCTCGCTAGACTCTGGGGCCAACGTCCTGACTTTC. Translation: CASSLDSGANVLTF.

This clonotype has a count of ten or more. The genes are TRBV15 and TRBJ2-2; D not certain. The germline V gene encodes CDR1 LNHNV and CDR2 YYDKDF (reference sequence). The CDR3 runs 12 residues. Trimming pared 0 bases from V and 7 bases from J, leaving 3 bases between. CDR3 in amino acids: CATSRENGELFF. The CDR3 coding sequence is TGTGCCACCAGCAGAGAAAACGGGGAGCTGTTTTTT.

At least ten counts were recorded for this clonotype. The V gene is TRBV12-5, the J gene TRBJ2-2, with 8 bases identical to TRBD1. With 4 bases clipped from V and 5 bases from J, the junction kept 6 bases outside the gene matches. The CDR3 runs to 15 residues. From germline, CDR1 is LGHNT and CDR2 FRNRAP. CDR3 DNA sequence: TGTGCTAGTGGTTACCGGCAGGGGGCGACCGGGGAGCTGTTTTTT. Translation gives CASGYRQGATGELFF.

In this sample, this clonotype turned up many times. J is TRBJ2-1 and V is TRBV6-4; TRBD2 matches 12 bases. The junction had 1 base not matched to a gene; V was cut back by 4 bases and J by 6 bases. Germline values: CDR1 MRHNA, CDR2 SNTAGT. This CDR3 is 14 amino acids long. CDR3 nucleotide sequence: TGTGCCAGCAGTGCTAGCGGGGGGGCCAATGAGCAGTTCTTC. It is translated as CASSASGGANEQFF.

This clonotype was counted many times. The chain joins TRBV14 to TRBJ2-4, with unresolved D. The V end lost 3 bases, the J end lost 6 bases, and 12 bases lay between the germline ends. The germline V gene encodes CDR1 SGHDN and CDR2 FVKESK. There are 14 residues in the CDR3. In DNA form, the CDR3 reads TGTGCCAGCAGCCAGCTCGTTGACGGAAACATTCAGTACTTC. Translation gives CASSQLVDGNIQYF.

This clonotype was found many times. The chain employs TRBV11-2 and TRBJ2-1; D is uncertain. Trimming cost V 7 bases and J 0 bases, with 13 bases left between them. The CDR3 has 15 amino acids. Per the germline V gene, CDR1 is SGHAT and CDR2 is FQNNGV. CDR3 region: CASKPTVSSYNEQFF. DNA of the CDR3: TGTGCCAGCAAACCGACGGTGAGCTCCTACAATGAGCAGTTCTTC.

With respect to this clonotype: The junction and the germline gene differ at one end; a read error may be behind it. V usage is TRBV10-2 and J usage is TRBJ2-2; 9 bases align to TRBD1. CDR1 is WSHSY, CDR2 SAAADI, per germline. The CDR3 length is 12 residues. The CDR3 sequence is CASNGQGSELLF. CDR3 bases: TGCGCCAGCAATGGACAGGGGTCGGAGCTGTTATTT.